This is a list of T cell receptor beta chains from one sample in a study of neurological immune-mediated disorders. TCRdb itself ran the 5' RACE reads through MiXCR, one entry per CDR3 protein. The repertoire holds more than 20,000 distinct CDR3 sequences, with approximately 13% as singletons. The sequenced sample consisted of CD4+ T cells from blood. The source of these receptors is a female donor with HTLV-1-associated myelopathy (HAM/TSP). The CDR3 runs from the conserved cysteine through the conserved F or W. The D gene is left open where the match is weak. The size field is filled for only some rows; it gives once, few, many or a size class.

TRBV5-1,NA,TRBJ2-2,NA,CASSWAGGTGELFF,TGCGCCAGCAGCTGGGCCGGGGGCACCGGGGAGCTGTTTTTT
TRBV7-2,NA,TRBJ2-3,NA,CASSLAPYSDTQYF,TGTGCCAGCAGCTTAGCCCCATACTCGGATACGCAGTATTTT
TRBV6-5,NA,TRBJ1-4,many,CASSYRGGYVTNEKLFF,TGTGCCAGCAGTTACAGGGGCGGTTATGTAACTAATGAAAAACTGTTTTTT
TRBV7-2,TRBD2,TRBJ2-1,many,CASSLGAGTTYNEQFF,TGTGCCAGCAGCCTGGGAGCCGGGACTACTTACAATGAGCAGTTCTTC
TRBV7-2,NA,TRBJ1-2,many,CASSLPGLGYGYTF,TGTGCCAGCAGCTTGCCAGGGCTAGGGTATGGCTACACCTTC
TRBV29-1,TRBD1,TRBJ2-3,many,CSVEAKDRDPDTQYF,TGCAGCGTTGAAGCGAAGGACAGGGACCCAGATACGCAGTATTTT
TRBV12-3/TRBV12-4,TRBD2,TRBJ2-7,many,CASSFSGTSYEQYF,TGTGCCAGCAGTTTCTCCGGGACTAGCTACGAGCAGTACTTC
TRBV9,NA,TRBJ2-1,many,CASSKTGTSSYNEQFF,TGTGCCAGCAGCAAAACCGGGACTTCCTCCTACAATGAGCAGTTCTTC
TRBV4-2,NA,TRBJ1-2,many,CASSQGAFLEGGYTF,TGTGCCAGCAGCCAAGGGGCATTCCTTGAGGGAGGCTACACCTTC
TRBV6-1,NA,TRBJ1-5,many,CASKDQGNENQPQHF,TGTGCCAGCAAGGACCAGGGAAACGAAAATCAGCCCCAGCATTTT
TRBV7-2,NA,TRBJ1-2,many,CASSLRVTNYGYTF,TGTGCCAGCAGCTTAAGGGTAACTAACTATGGCTACACCTTC
TRBV3-1,NA,TRBJ2-1,many,CASSQDGQGGINEQFF,TGTGCCAGCAGCCAAGACGGACAGGGAGGGATCAATGAGCAGTTCTTC
TRBV19,TRBD1,TRBJ2-1,NA,CASIWTGGSYNEQFF,TGTGCCAGCATTTGGACAGGGGGCTCCTACAATGAGCAGTTCTTC
TRBV29-1,TRBD2,TRBJ2-7,many,CSVVGTSGAYEQYF,TGCAGCGTTGTAGGAACTAGCGGGGCGTACGAGCAGTACTTC
TRBV5-1,TRBD2,TRBJ2-1,few,CASSLGGGRVSYNEQFF,TGCGCCAGCAGCTTGGGGGGCGGGAGGGTGTCCTACAATGAGCAGTTCTTC
TRBV7-3,TRBD1,TRBJ2-2,many,CASSLQGAPFTGELFF,TGTGCCAGCAGCTTACAGGGGGCCCCCTTCACCGGGGAGCTGTTTTTT
TRBV20-1,TRBD1,TRBJ1-3,medium-sized,CSAEGQGNTIYF,TGCAGTGCTGAGGGACAGGGAAACACCATATATTTT
TRBV7-3,NA,TRBJ2-5,many,CASSLTRVSPETQYF,TGTGCCAGCAGCTTAACGCGGGTTAGTCCCGAGACCCAGTACTTC
TRBV20-1,NA,TRBJ1-2,many,CSARRGFGHYTF,TGCAGTGCCAGGCGGGGTTTCGGGCACTACACCTTC
TRBV5-1,NA,TRBJ2-4,many,CASSGRGDPSKNIQYF,TGCGCCAGCAGCGGCAGGGGAGACCCATCCAAAAACATTCAGTACTTC
TRBV7-2,TRBD2,TRBJ2-2,many,CASSLSGRAGTGELFF,TGTGCCAGCAGCTTAAGCGGGAGGGCCGGCACCGGGGAGCTGTTTTTT
TRBV29-1,TRBD2,TRBJ2-3,many,CSVEAGTSGSTDTQYF,TGCAGCGTTGAAGCGGGGACTAGCGGGAGCACAGATACGCAGTATTTT
TRBV24-1,NA,TRBJ2-5,many,CATSPRDGRKTQYF,TGTGCCACCAGTCCCCGGGACGGTCGAAAGACCCAGTACTTC
TRBV9,NA,TRBJ2-4,many,CASSGGQGENIQYF,TGTGCCAGCAGCGGGGGACAAGGAGAAAACATTCAGTACTTC
TRBV6-5,TRBD2,TRBJ2-7,NA,CTSRAQRGVADEQYF,TGTACCAGCAGGGCCCAGCGGGGGGTTGCGGACGAGCAGTACTTC
TRBV29-1,NA,TRBJ1-2,NA,CSVEDGRDDSYGYTF,TGCAGCGTTGAAGATGGTCGGGACGACAGCTATGGCTACACCTTC
TRBV7-9,NA,TRBJ2-1,few,CASSSWMDEQFF,TGTGCCAGCAGCAGCTGGATGGATGAGCAGTTCTTC
TRBV28,TRBD2,TRBJ2-1,many,CASSPGTSSGEQFF,TGTGCCAGCAGTCCCGGGACTAGTAGCGGTGAGCAGTTCTTC
TRBV5-1,NA,TRBJ2-3,NA,CASSLARGGASDTQYF,TGCGCCAGCAGCTTGGCGCGCGGGGGCGCCTCAGATACGCAGTATTTT
TRBV6-5,NA,TRBJ2-7,medium-sized,CASRDSGLTYEQYF,TGTGCCAGCAGAGACTCCGGACTAACCTACGAGCAGTACTTC
TRBV29-1,NA,TRBJ2-1,many,CSVPKASNEQFF,TGCAGCGTTCCTAAGGCTTCAAATGAGCAGTTCTTC
TRBV5-6,NA,TRBJ2-3,NA,CASSSAEASDTQYF,TGTGCCAGCAGTTCGGCGGAGGCATCAGATACGCAGTATTTT